The source of this T cell receptor (beta chain) is a study of cytomegalovirus exposure and HLA in healthy donors. Study in general: A prior analysis found 95 million to 140 million unique TCR beta sequences from 150 million to 200 million T cells. Study results and limitations: Most CMV-associated TCR beta chains were later found to appear HLA-restricted. Association of a missense DCLRE1C variant with TCR beta V- and J-gene trimming was reported in a later analysis.

In the PCR, 60 Vbeta and 13 Jbeta primers were used. Assay: immunoSEQ multiplex PCR; the TCRdb copy retains only in-frame clones and omits some. The sample shows roughly 200,000 clones, around 80% of them seen only once. J lost 1 base, V lost 3 bases, and 6 bases had no gene match. CDR1 MNHEY and CDR2 SMNVEV come from the germline V gene (reference sequence). This CDR3 region has 15 residues. A remark on this clone: No antigen is known for it.

Sequenced input: PBMCs. The TCR sequence derives from a man in his forties in good health and CMV-seronegative. This rearrangement joins TRBV27 to TRBJ2-7, with TRBD1 matching over 7 bases. The CDR3 region is CASSFRDRPSYEQYF. CDR3 nucleotide sequence: TGTGCCAGCAGTTTCCGGGACAGACCTTCCTACGAGCAGTACTTC.